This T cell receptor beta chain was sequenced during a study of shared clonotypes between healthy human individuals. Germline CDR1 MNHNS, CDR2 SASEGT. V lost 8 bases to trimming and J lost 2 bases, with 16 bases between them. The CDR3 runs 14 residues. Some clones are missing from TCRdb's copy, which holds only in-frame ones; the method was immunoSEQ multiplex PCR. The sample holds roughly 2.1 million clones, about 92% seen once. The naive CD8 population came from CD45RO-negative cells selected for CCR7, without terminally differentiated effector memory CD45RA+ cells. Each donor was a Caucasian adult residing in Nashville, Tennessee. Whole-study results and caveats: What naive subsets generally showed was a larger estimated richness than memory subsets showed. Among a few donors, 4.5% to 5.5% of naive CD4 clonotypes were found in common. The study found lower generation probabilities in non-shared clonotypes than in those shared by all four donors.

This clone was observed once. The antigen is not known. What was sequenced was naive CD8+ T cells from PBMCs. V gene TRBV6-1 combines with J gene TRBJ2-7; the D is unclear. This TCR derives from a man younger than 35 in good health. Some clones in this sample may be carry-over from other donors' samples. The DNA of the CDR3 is TGTGCCAGCGCCCTGGGCGGATCTCCCTACGAGCAGTACTTC. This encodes CASALGGSPYEQYF.